This T cell receptor (beta chain) was captured by sequencing in a study of blood T cells in healthy people across ages. Study-level findings and limits: Both naive CD4+ cell counts and diversity were greater in long-lived donors than in aged donors. In older individuals, TCR beta diversity per million T cells was lower, falling roughly linearly with age.

It was with a sample-barcoded 5' primer and a J-beta primer mix that a second PCR of roughly 6 to 12 cycles was run. Every cDNA was tagged by a template-switch adaptor with 12 random nucleotides. TCRdb recomputed calls from the 5' RACE reads with MiXCR, one row per CDR3 protein. The table records about 1.1 million distinct CDR3 sequences, around two fifths of them present only once. About this clonotype itself: Antigen specificity is unknown.

Trimming removed 4 bases from V and 7 bases from J; junction bases left unmatched: 9. The CDR3 spans 16 residues. The germline V gene encodes CDR1 KGHDR and CDR2 SFDVKD. The source of this sequence is a man aged 18 to 29 in good health. Sequenced sample: blood. The chain uses TRBV24-1 and TRBJ2-1; 10 bases agree with TRBD2. In DNA form, the CDR3 reads TGTGCCACCAGTGACCCCGGACTAGCGGTAGGGAATGAGCAGTTCTTC. This gives the protein CATSDPGLAVGNEQFF.